The sequence of this T cell receptor beta chain was determined in a study of cytomegalovirus exposure and HLA in healthy donors (TCRdb year 2017). Background for the entire study: In an earlier analysis of 550 to 750 of the donors, 276 Gb of sequence data and 117 million unique TCR beta sequences from roughly 180 million T cells were reported. Roughly 300 gigabases of sequencing data and around 87 million unique TCR sequences were included in an early release covering about 620 HLA-typed donors. Among the roughly 410 genotyped donors, approximately 76% belonged to the genetic ancestry cluster associated with self-reported Caucasian donors. The study aimed to test whether signatures of past pathogen exposure could be identified by cataloging public T cell receptors. Using immunosequencing, the study profiled T cell repertoires from 666 subjects and related those repertoires to cytomegalovirus serostatus. A separate validation cohort of roughly 110 different subjects was used in addition to the 666-subject first cohort. The study combined high-throughput TCR immunosequencing, statistical association of individual TCRs with disease status, and machine learning to predict cytomegalovirus infection status. In a later analysis, previously published TCR beta repertoires from more than 500 donors were re-analyzed and high-resolution HLA genotyping was added so that TCR occurrence patterns could be studied. In the later analysis, no new phenotypic data were used to find candidate immune exposures; instead, reliance was placed on TCR beta sequences and their occurrence across donors. An earlier analysis of some 500 of the donors used high-throughput TCR beta sequencing to judge whether each TCR beta V gene segment behaved as functional or pseudogenic. Donor age, sex, ethnicity and CMV serostatus were compiled alongside the repertoire data. A later genetic analysis used genome-wide SNP genotypes for about 55% of the 666 donors, treating that subset as a discovery cohort. Every discovery cohort repertoire had been produced on one sequencing platform. Both class I and class II loci were covered by HLA typing, at four-digit resolution. Typing coverage varied by locus: roughly 620-640 donors for A, B, C, DRB1 and DQB1; roughly 510 for DQA1; approximately 570 for DPA1; some 470 for DPB1. Several DR-DQ haplotypes were handled as single units for association and clustering, since linkage in the cohort was strong. Across around 400 genotyped donors of the cohort, an average of about 240,000 unique TCR beta nucleotide sequences per donor were sequenced, and about a sixth of those sequences were non-productive.

Broader findings and caveats from the paper: A later analysis found that HLA-associated TCR beta chains were more clonally expanded and had lower generation probabilities than equally common non-associated chains. Because the 87-base-pair reads could not distinguish some IMGT-functional V segments, including TRBV6-2 and TRBV6-3, those segments were excluded. In the study, 150 to 200 TCR beta chains were listed as associated with cytomegalovirus. Correlated functional status among segregating V segments might be attributable to linkage disequilibrium, but an unknown experimental factor could not be ruled out. In vitro tests confirmed that a few of the cytomegalovirus-associated TCR beta chains recognize cytomegalovirus antigens. While some public TCRs were present in many individuals, most TCR sequences turned up only very rarely across donors. Broadly in line with IMGT annotations, most TCR beta V segments showed up in productive rearrangements about 87% or about 30% of the time in an earlier analysis of 450 to 600 of the donors. According to a later genetic analysis, donors in an Asian-associated ancestry cluster had fewer N-insertions in productive TCRs than the approximately 630-donor mean. In a later analysis, TCR association rates were found to vary across HLA loci, with the most associated TCRs seen for DRB1 alleles and the fewest for HLA-C alleles. A later analysis found that most CMV-associated TCR beta chains appeared HLA-restricted, with HLA associations seemingly driven largely by CMV exposure. Because HLA typing was unavailable for some donors at each locus, only the typed subset was used in association tests. When HLA alleles, especially DR and DQ, strongly co-occurred, TCR associations were difficult to assign to individual alleles. CMV serostatus was the only immune exposure information available for the cohort. The sequencing pipeline was judged likely to have produced a cluster of highly shared sequence variants as a technical artifact. The authors suggested that the approach could potentially be generalized to other disease states and immunological phenotypes. A later analysis reported that several top co-occurrence clusters appeared linked to parvovirus B19, influenza, CMV and Epstein-Barr virus. Roughly uniform sequencing depth across donors was assumed in presence/absence analyses, although this assumption may not hold. Because counts were too low, approximately 18 rarely observed V segments, including chromosome 9 orphons, were excluded from the earlier analysis of a few hundred of the donors. In a later analysis, around 17,000 TCR beta sequences were associated with specific HLA alleles at a false discovery rate of 0.05. Only TCR beta chains were sequenced in this cohort, and the absence of alpha or paired-chain data limited detectable features. A further reported finding was that TCR beta sequences accurately predicted the HLA-A and HLA-B alleles for most subjects in the first cohort. The classifier was reported to diagnose cytomegalovirus status with high specificity and sensitivity in both the original cohort and the validation cohort. An association between a missense DCLRE1C variant and V-gene and J-gene trimming of TCR beta chains was found in a later genetic analysis and replicated in an independent cohort.

The cohort was made up of around 720 healthy bone marrow donors. All cohort members were sampled while nominally healthy, although unrecorded immune exposures were likely present. The donor was CMV seropositive and belonged to the group of 250 to 300 seropositive cohort members. Each donor provided a peripheral blood sample, and peripheral blood mononuclear cells were used for TCR beta sequencing. The Qiagen DNeasy Blood Extraction Kit was used to extract genomic DNA from the blood cell samples. Turning to this clone: Its binding antigen is unknown.

The library relied on the immunoSEQ multiplex PCR assay. The multiplex PCR relied on a mix of 60 forward primers for TCR Vbeta segments and 13 reverse primers for TCR Jbeta segments. The CDR3 region of rearranged TCR beta genes was amplified from genomic DNA by a multiplex PCR assay. On the Illumina HiSeq System, the amplified TCR beta libraries were sequenced as 87-base-pair reads. The study's own analysis went as follows. A later analysis tallied 75 million to 85 million unique TCR beta chains across the 650 to 750 repertoires, and around 10 million of those chains were shared by two or more donors. To remove PCR and sequencing errors, raw reads were error-corrected and collapsed into unique sequences using a nearest-neighbor algorithm that merged closely related sequences. CDR3 sequences were aligned to IMGT reference sequences to assign V, D and J gene segments. For a sequence to be retained, a match of at least six nucleotides was required to both a V gene segment and a J gene segment. A rearrangement counted as productive if the CDR3 had no stop codons and remained in frame with V and J, and every other rearrangement counted as non-productive. Following IMGT convention, CDR3 was defined as the stretch from the second conserved V-encoded cysteine up to the conserved J-encoded phenylalanine. The earlier analysis of about 620 of the donors excluded sequences that lacked an unambiguous match to a single V gene segment. An earlier analysis of roughly 590 of the donors called V segments functional above 56.7% productive rearrangements and segregating when the between-donor standard deviation exceeded 5%. A statistical classification framework was developed to diagnose cytomegalovirus status using the catalog of TCR beta chain sequences. V and J gene assignment, in a later analysis, came from comparing TCR nucleotide sequences with IMGT/GENE-DB human TR gene sequences. Using the TCRdist pipeline, a later analysis assigned CDR3 sequences along with most-parsimonious VDJ recombination scenarios. In a later analysis, each TCR beta chain was defined by its CDR3 amino acid sequence together with its V-gene family, and reads without a unique V-gene family were excluded. As a way to deal with suspected cross-contamination and a sequencing artifact, a later analysis dropped 450 to 600 nucleotide sequences that were highly shared and had low generation probability. For each public chain, a later analysis derived a clonal expansion index from normalized ranks of inferred template counts within each repertoire. In a later analysis, generation probabilities were computed using a VDJ recombination model fitted to out-of-frame rearrangements, and the results were checked against IGoR. In a later analysis, hypergeometric tests were used to score TCR-TCR, TCR-HLA and TCR-CMV co-occurrence, with a repertoire-size bias correction applied to TCR pairs. To estimate false discovery rates, a later analysis permuted the HLA or CMV assignments 20 times. A later analysis grouped co-occurring TCRs with DBSCAN, adding TCRdist sequence similarity when clustering within HLA-allele-positive subsets. For co-occurrence clustering, repertoires with fewer than 30,000 or more than 120,000 public chains were excluded, along with four or five repertoires with anomalous nucleotide sharing. As stored in TCRdb, this immuneACCESS dataset retains in-frame rearrangements with V and J assigned. A fraction of the clones does not appear; measured against another copy, unresolved V genes explain less than half of the discrepancy, and the remainder lacks a known reason. The V and J calls and clone size are taken from that table; D and trimming were inferred from the DNA. The sample has 200,000 to 250,000 clones on record. The ten largest account for more than 0.75% of the sample.

The V and J ends are trimmed by 5 bases and 5 bases, leaving 20 bases between them. The cysteine opens and the phenylalanine closes a CDR3 of 15 amino acids. The retained sequence is limited to the CDR3, 45 bases, with the frame set at the first base. As encoded in the germline V gene, CDR1 is SGHDT while CDR2 is YYEEEE. Recombination connected TRBV5-6 to TRBJ2-7; a tentative D match to TRBD1 spans 6 bases. This clonotype was obtained from a woman between 25 and 40 years old in good health and CMV-seropositive. The sequenced sample consisted of PBMCs. The sequence in DNA is TGTGCCAGCAGAGAGTGGGACAAGGTTACCGACGAGCAGTACTTC. This yields the protein CASREWDKVTDEQYF.